This TCR beta chain was profiled in a study of blood T cell repertoires in COVID-19. Whole-study context: The study drew acute and convalescent COVID-19 samples from the United States, Italy and Spain.

Original processing methods: Amplified reference gene primers provided the basis for estimating nucleated cell counts. The table came from immunoSEQ multiplex PCR; TCRdb's copy has only in-frame clones and leaves some out. V and J calls and clone size are as listed in that table; D and trimming were resolved from the DNA. The data show about 220,000 clones, with 65% to 85% seen just once and roughly 2.4% held by the top ten. The CDR3 consists of 14 residues. The TCR originated in a woman in her fifties or sixties with acute or convalescent COVID-19. The sequenced sample was peripheral blood. The rearrangement joins TRBV21-1 to TRBJ2-1; no DNA check was done on the table's D call, TRBD2. TRBV21-1 is a documented pseudogene. DNA of the CDR3: TGTGCCAGCAGCGCAAGCGGGGGATGTAATGAGCAGTTCTTC. Translation: CASSASGGCNEQFF.